The 6 T cell receptor beta chains listed next were all sequenced from one sample in a study of response to subunit inactivated influenza vaccine. TCRdb analysed the RT-PCR reads with MiXCR anew, one entry per CDR3 protein. The sample shows around 850,000 distinct CDR3 sequences, approximately 17% of them seen only once. Sequencing used PBMCs from blood, obtained more than 4 days after vaccination. The receptors originated from a middle-aged man who received an inactivated influenza vaccine.

The genes are TRBV5-1 and TRBJ2-1; D gene unclear. The CDR3 loop spans 15 amino acids. Trimming cost V 0 bases and J 4 bases, with 11 bases left between them. CDR1 SGHRS and CDR2 YFSETQ come from the germline V gene. The CDR3 here is CASSLVPGLYNEQFF. The CDR3 DNA sequence: TGCGCCAGCAGCTTGGTCCCAGGTTTATACAATGAGCAGTTCTTC.

The rearrangement joins TRBV12-3 or TRBV12-4 to TRBJ1-1; the D is unclear. V was cut by 5 bases and J by 5 bases, with 15 bases left in between. There are 14 residues in the CDR3. The CDR3 DNA sequence: TGTGCCAGCAGTCCCGCCCTCTGGGGTACTGAAGCTTTCTTT. It encodes CASSPALWGTEAFF.

In its sample, this clonotype was seen a few times. The chain joins TRBV10-3 to TRBJ2-5; D is possibly TRBD2 (5 bases). The CDR3 is 13 residues long. Germline CDR1 ENHRY, CDR2 SYGVKD. V lost 7 bases and J lost 5, with 14 bases in between. The CDR3 nucleotides are TGTGCCATCACCAGAGAGAGGAGGGAGACCCAGTACTTC. Protein sequence: CAITRERRETQYF.

The chain combines TRBV6-5 with TRBJ2-5; D uncertain. Looked up from germline, CDR1 is MNHEY and CDR2 is SVGAGI. V lost 0 bases and J 2 bases, leaving 7 bases between the germline ends. There are 14 residues in the CDR3. In DNA form, the CDR3 reads TGTGCCAGCAGTTACTCTTCAGGTCAAGAGACCCAGTACTTC. It encodes CASSYSSGQETQYF.

The chain is built from TRBV12-3 or TRBV12-4 and TRBJ1-1, with D hard to call. The CDR3 extends over 13 amino acids. Deletions cut 3 bases from V and 6 bases from J, with 11 bases between. CDR3 sequence reads: CASSLDTAPEAFF. In nucleotides, the CDR3 is TGTGCCAGCAGTTTGGATACAGCCCCTGAAGCTTTCTTT.

In its sample, this clonotype was seen a few times. The CDR3 is CASTFRDRAHEQYF. The DNA of the CDR3 is TGTGCCAGCACCTTCCGGGACAGGGCCCACGAGCAGTACTTC. The rearrangement links TRBV12-3 or TRBV12-4 to TRBJ2-7, with TRBD1 identical over 9 bases. The CDR3 loop spans 14 amino acids. Trimming cost V 7 bases and J 5 bases; bases outside gene matches: 9.